Given below is one TCR beta chain in context. Antigen: not known. The source of the sample is a study of CXCR3-negative and CXCR3-positive naive CD8 T cells. With UMI labels, 5' RACE was used to prepare the TRB cDNA libraries. TCRdb re-called the 5' RACE reads and shows each CDR3 protein once, DNA omitted. This listing includes about 66,000 distinct CDR3 sequences. Notes on the study in general: Relative to CXCR3-negative naive cells, CXCR3-positive naive cells had more hydrophobic TRB CDR3s.

Looked up from germline, CDR1 is SGHNT and CDR2 is YENEEA. This CDR3 is 14 amino acids long. The J gene is TRBJ2-5, the V gene TRBV11-3; TCRdb indicates TRBD2, and absent DNA this call remains unverified. The receptor was derived from a human donor in good health. Some clones in this sample may be carry-over from other donors' samples. The specimen was naive CXCR3- CD8+ T cells from blood. Subset of the sample: CD45RO-CCR7+CD27+CD95- naive CD8+ T cells lacking CXCR3 (TNR3-). CDR3 in amino acids: CASSLAGGQETQYF.